These 14 T cell receptor beta chains were all obtained from the same sample, sequenced in a study of T-cell reconstitution after alpha-beta-depleted transplantation in children listed by TCRdb under 2016. Library preparation used PCR. Sequencing instrument: Illumina HiSeq 2500. Molecular barcoding was employed in the preparation of TCR libraries, with unique molecular identifiers being used to normalize TCRbeta repertoire quantification. TCRdb reprocessed the public reads (quality trimming at Q25 with fastp, clone calling with MiXCR) and kept in-frame beta chains. Records with the same CDR3 protein are collapsed into one entry carrying the most frequent genes and DNA. In this sample the table shows about 410,000 distinct CDR3 sequences, roughly 22% of which occur a single time. The ten largest make up 3.8% of the sample. Sequencing was performed on PBMCs from the stem cell graft donor, taken from the stem cell graft. These receptors all stem from a human donor who donated a stem cell graft to a child with acute myeloid leukemia.

This clonotype was counted many times. The chain couples TRBV6-1 to TRBJ1-1; D is unresolved. Germline V gene data show CDR1 as MNHNS and CDR2 as SASEGT. The CDR3 is made up of 16 amino acids. Between the trimmed V and J ends, which lost 4 bases and 1 base, there was a span of 16 bases. CDR3 in DNA: TGTGCCAGCAGTGTCGTATCAGGAGCCGGGAACACTGAAGCTTTCTTT. Protein sequence: CASSVVSGAGNTEAFF.

This clonotype has only one observation. The gene calls are TRBV12-3 or TRBV12-4 and TRBJ2-1, with 11 bases that match TRBD2. V lost 3 bases and J lost 6; bases outside the gene matches: 7. CDR3 size: 16 residues. The CDR3 DNA is TGTGCCAGCAGTTTCCTTAAGACTAGCGGGATCAATGAGCAGTTCTTC. Translated, it gives CASSFLKTSGINEQFF.

The chain links TRBV24-1 to TRBJ1-2, with 7 bases lining up with TRBD1. CDR1 and CDR2 (germline): KGHDR, SFDVKD. J gave up 4 bases and V 9 bases, and 4 bases lay outside the gene matches. CDR3 length: 12 amino acids. CDR3 sequence reads: CATGGQSYGYTF. The CDR3 DNA is TGTGCCACCGGGGGACAGTCCTATGGCTACACCTTC.

As for this clonotype: In this CDR3 the conserved last residue, phenylalanine or tryptophan, is missing, so a read error is likely. J is TRBJ1-3 and V is TRBV3-1; TRBD1 is a possible D gene (5 bases). The germline V and J ends were trimmed by 4 bases and 1 base, with 11 bases remaining between them. The CDR3 extends over 15 amino acids. Germline CDR1 and CDR2: LGHDT and YNNKEL (reference sequence). The CDR3 DNA reads TGTGCCAGCAGCCCCGACAGAACGTCTGGAAACACCATATATTAT. Its translation is CASSPDRTSGNTIYY.

This chain links TRBV12-3 or TRBV12-4 with TRBJ1-5, with TRBD1 matching over 8 bases. The CDR3 length is 14 residues. The ends lost 3 bases at V and 11 bases at J; junction bases unmatched: 9. The CDR3: CASSLRTGSSAQHF. The CDR3 region has the DNA TGTGCCAGCAGTTTGAGGACAGGGTCCTCGGCCCAGCATTTT.

This clonotype was picked up a small number of times. The chain combines TRBV28 with TRBJ2-2; the match to TRBD2 covers 8 bases. V lost 3 bases and J lost 4; bases outside the gene matches: 7. The CDR3 runs to 16 residues. Germline V CDR1 and CDR2: MDHEN, SYDVKM. CDR3 sequence: CASSLPSGSITGELFF. In DNA form, the CDR3 reads TGTGCCAGCAGTTTGCCCAGCGGGAGTATCACCGGGGAGCTGTTTTTT.

In this sample, this clonotype turned up once. This rearrangement joins TRBV7-9 to TRBJ1-2; D gene uncertain. The V gene lost 4 bases and the J gene lost 5 bases, with 14 bases spanning the gap. CDR1 is SEHNR and CDR2 is FQNEAQ in the germline V gene (reference sequence). This CDR3 contains 14 residues. CDR3 nucleotide sequence: TGTGCCAGCAGCTCCTATGACCTGGGGTATGGCTACACCTTC. Its translation is CASSSYDLGYGYTF.

This clonotype was counted many times. The rearrangement links TRBV20-1 to TRBJ1-6; 7 bases map to TRBD1. The CDR3 runs 14 residues. Germline CDR1 and CDR2: DFQATT and SNEGSKA (reference sequence). V lost 0 bases to trimming and J lost 9 bases; unmatched junction nucleotides: 5. The CDR3 protein is CSARDDRESSPLHF. CDR3 coding DNA: TGCAGTGCTAGAGATGACAGGGAGAGTTCACCCCTCCACTTT.

This clonotype was seen repeatedly, ten times or more. The CDR3 protein is CASSPPLDQHGYTF. CDR3 coding DNA: TGTGCCAGCAGCCCTCCCCTCGACCAGCATGGCTACACCTTC. The chain has TRBV25-1 and TRBJ1-2; no clear D gene. The CDR3 is made up of 14 amino acids. Trimming shortened V by 6 bases and J by 6 bases, and 17 bases separated the two germline ends. Germline V CDR1 and CDR2: MGHDK, SYGVNS.

This clonotype turned up a few times. The V call is TRBV10-3, the J call TRBJ2-4, with 7 nucleotides matching TRBD2. Looked up from germline, CDR1 is ENHRY and CDR2 is SYGVKD. V was pared by 11 bases and J by 11 bases, with 18 bases of the junction left unmatched. The CDR3 has 14 residues. CDR3 sequence reads: CAPPRLGPGRVQYF. The CDR3 coding sequence is TGTGCCCCCCCACGCCTGGGCCCTGGGAGGGTTCAGTACTTC.

This rearrangement joins TRBV4-1 to TRBJ2-2; 8 bases are a match to TRBD2. Per the germline V gene, CDR1 is MGHRA and CDR2 is YSYEKL. V was clipped by 1 base and J by 5 bases; unmatched bases: 3. The length of the CDR3 is 15 residues. The CDR3 DNA follows: TGCGCCAGCAGCCAAGCGGGAGGGAGAACCGGGGAGCTGTTTTTT. The encoded protein is CASSQAGGRTGELFF.

This chain uses TRBV20-1 with TRBJ2-2; 11 bases are a match to TRBD2. This CDR3 has 15 amino acids. With 4 bases clipped from V and 0 bases from J, the junction kept 1 base outside the gene matches. Germline assignment: CDR1 DFQATT and CDR2 SNEGSKA (reference sequence). CDR3 sequence reads: CSAKLAGANTGELFF. The CDR3 coding sequence is TGCAGTGCTAAACTAGCGGGAGCGAACACCGGGGAGCTGTTTTTT.

This clonotype was detected many times. The chain is built from TRBV20-1 and TRBJ2-7; 10 nucleotides align to TRBD2. V trimming: 5 bases; J trimming: 7 bases; junction bases outside the gene matches: 14. The CDR3 has 15 amino acids. CDR1 is DFQATT, CDR2 SNEGSKA, per germline (reference sequence). The CDR3: CSALNGLAGVGEQYF. DNA for the CDR3: TGCAGTGCTCTTAACGGTCTAGCGGGAGTAGGAGAGCAGTACTTC.

The chain joins TRBV5-1 to TRBJ2-3; D is perhaps TRBD2 (5 bases). V lost 2 bases to trimming and J lost 2 bases, with 12 bases between them. From germline, CDR1 is SGHRS and CDR2 YFSETQ. The CDR3 contains 15 residues. In DNA form, the CDR3 reads TGCGCCAGCAGCTTCGCTAGCAGGTACACAGATACGCAGTATTTT. Its protein product is CASSFASRYTDTQYF. The complete variable domain, with remaining parts taken from reference TRBV5-1 and TRBJ2-3, reads KAGVTQTPRYLIKTRGQQVTLSCSPISGHRSVSWYQQTPGQGLQFLFEYFSETQRNKGNFPGRFSGRQFSNSRSEMNVSTLELGDSALYLCASSFASRYTDTQYFGPGTRLTVL.